This T cell receptor beta chain was identified during a study of OX40 agonist ivuxolimab in advanced cancers. Study at large: Dose-escalation patients suffered from hepatocellular carcinoma, melanoma, renal cell or head and neck cancer. The study's findings and limits: Clonal expansion by week 6 occurred in CD4+ and CD8+ blood T cells (at 0.1 to 3.0 mg/kg).

Germline V gives CDR1 SGHTA, CDR2 FQGNSA. CDR3 length: 15 residues. Trimming took 5 bases from V and 4 from J; bases not matched to a gene: 10. Of note for this clone: Its matching antigen is unknown.

Patients with a history of autoimmune disease or on systemic immunosuppression were excluded. Libraries were prepared by immunoSEQ multiplex PCR; TCRdb keeps only in-frame clonotypes and omits some of them. The sample yields approximately 61,000 clones, nearly 90% seen once. Sequencing was performed on CD4+ or CD8+ T cells sorted from blood, taken in a trial of the OX40 agonist ivuxolimab. The TCR was taken from an adult with an advanced solid tumor such as melanoma, head and neck, liver or kidney cancer. The rearrangement joins TRBV7-2 to TRBJ2-7, with TRBD2 matching 8 bases. The CDR3 nucleotides read TGTGCCAGCAGCCACGGGACTAGTACTCGGTACGAGCAGTACTTC. Amino acid sequence: CASSHGTSTRYEQYF.